Each of the 3 T cell receptor beta chains below was sequenced from the same sample in a study of shared clonotypes between healthy human individuals. The table came from immunoSEQ multiplex PCR; TCRdb's copy has only in-frame clones and leaves some out. The repertoire consists of around 1,000,000 clones, with about 72% occurring once and the leading ten covering roughly 0.83%. The specimen was memory CD4+ T cells from PBMCs. Regarding subset: CD45RA-negative fraction. The receptors originated from a man between 18 and 29 years old in good health. Some clones in this sample may be carry-over from other donors' samples.

This clone was counted only a few times. This sequence joins TRBV6-5 and TRBJ1-4; 7 bases align to TRBD1. The CDR3 extends over 15 amino acids. Germline V CDR1 and CDR2: MNHEY, SVGAGI. After removal of 6 bases from V and 7 bases from J, the junction contained 11 bases not matched to a gene. The CDR3 nucleotides are TGTGCCAGCAGGGGAACAGGGGTCCTGAGTGAAAAACTGTTTTTT. This sequence encodes CASRGTGVLSEKLFF.

The CDR3 loop is CASSLLSNTGELFF. CDR3 in DNA: TGTGCCAGCAGCTTACTCTCGAACACCGGGGAGCTGTTTTTT. J is TRBJ2-2 and V is TRBV11-3; no firm D call. This CDR3 spans 14 amino acids. V was cut by 2 bases and J by 0 bases, with 4 bases left in between. Germline lookup yields CDR1 SGHNT and CDR2 YENEEA. Variable domain in full (rest from reference TRBV11-3 and TRBJ2-2): EAGVVQSPRYKIIEKKQPVAFWCNPISGHNTLYWYLQNLGQGPELLIRYENEEAVDDSQLPKDRFSAERLKGVDSTLKIQPAELGDSAVYLCASSLLSNTGELFFGEGSRLTVL.

The chain joins TRBV7-3 to TRBJ2-3; 10 nucleotides agree with TRBD2. With 0 bases clipped from V and 0 bases from J, the junction kept 9 bases outside the gene matches. The length of the CDR3 is 19 residues. Germline CDR1 is SGHTA and CDR2 is FQGTGA. The CDR3 spells CASSLTPPVAGGSTDTQYF. The CDR3 coding sequence is TGTGCCAGCAGCTTAACGCCTCCAGTAGCGGGAGGAAGCACAGATACGCAGTATTTT.